The clone carrying this T cell receptor (beta chain) has a count of ten or more. Its target is not known. In making TCR beta libraries, quantitative 5'-RACE with molecular barcodes was used. In TCRdb, the 5' RACE reads were re-called with MiXCR into one record per CDR3 protein. Among under 200,000 distinct CDR3 sequences listed, approximately 12% were seen once. This sample is part of a study of CD8 T cells in ankylosing spondylitis. General study findings and limits: Previous work reported some of these motif variants in the synovial fluid and blood of reactive arthritis. Researchers reportedly found disease-linked clones significantly enriched in matched ankylosing spondylitis synovial fluid.

The ends lost 1 base at V and 4 bases at J; junction bases unmatched: 2. The CDR3 has 13 residues. Germline lookup yields CDR1 DFQATT and CDR2 SNEGSKA (reference sequence). This TCR came from a female donor with ankylosing spondylitis or in good health (not recorded which). The sequencing sample was made of blood, either unsorted or a sorted T cell fraction (not recorded which). The chain uses TRBV20-1 and TRBJ2-3; 7 bases fit TRBD2. CDR3 in DNA: TGCAGTGCTAGAGGACTAGCCCCAGATACGCAGTATTTT. Translated: CSARGLAPDTQYF.